These 31 T cell receptor beta chains came from one sample sequenced in a study of neurological immune-mediated disorders. TCRdb re-analysed the 5' RACE reads in MiXCR, keeping a single row per CDR3 protein. The data show roughly 65,000 distinct CDR3 sequences, with around 4% seen just once and around 2.6% held by the top ten. The sample comprised PBMCs. Every receptor here comes from a man between 45 and 60 years old with multiple sclerosis.

This clonotype showed up many times. The rearrangement joins TRBV5-5 to TRBJ1-5; no clear D. CDR1 and CDR2 (germline): SGHKS, YYEKEE (reference sequence). The CDR3 loop spans 13 amino acids. Trimming shortened V by 6 bases and J by 5 bases, and 12 bases separated the two germline ends. The CDR3 reads CASTQDGYQPQHF. The CDR3 DNA follows: TGTGCCAGCACCCAAGACGGTTATCAGCCCCAGCATTTT. The full variable domain, with the rest looked up from reference TRBV5-5 and TRBJ1-5, is DAGVTQSPTHLIKTRGQQVTLRCSPISGHKSVSWYQQVLGQGPQFIFQYYEKEERGRGNFPDRFSARQFPNYSSELNVNALLLGDSALYLCASTQDGYQPQHFGDGTRLSIL.

This clonotype occurred a few times. J is TRBJ1-5 and V is TRBV7-8; possibly TRBD1 for D (5 bases). From germline, CDR1 is SGHVS and CDR2 FQNEAQ. With 2 bases removed from V and 4 bases from J, the gap between germline ends came to 15 bases. This CDR3 spans 16 amino acids. CDR3 in DNA: TGTGCCAGCAGCTTATCCGGCGCGGGGGGAAATCAGCCCCAGCATTTT. This sequence encodes CASSLSGAGGNQPQHF.

This clonotype was counted ten times or more. This chain joins TRBV20-1 and TRBJ2-3; D call uncertain. The CDR3 totals 17 residues. Germline V lookup: CDR1 DFQATT, CDR2 SNEGSKA (reference sequence). Trimming removed 0 bases from V and 5 bases from J, with 21 bases in between. CDR3 sequence reads: CSARDGEGSFFLDTQYF. For the CDR3, the DNA is TGCAGTGCTAGAGATGGGGAAGGGTCCTTTTTTTTAGATACGCAGTATTTT.

Worth noting for this clonotype: This clone may be a read error of a much larger clone one base away. The chain couples TRBV20-1 to TRBJ1-1, with no clear D. The CDR3 covers 13 residues. Trimming pared 3 bases from V and 5 bases from J, leaving 13 bases between. Germline V gives CDR1 DFQATT, CDR2 SNEGSKA (reference sequence). CDR3 sequence (DNA): TGCAGTGCTAGTCGCAAGGGCGGGACTGAAGCTTTCTTT. Its translation is CSASRKGGTEAFF.

This clonotype appeared a few times. The chain uses TRBV7-8 and TRBJ2-5; D possibly matches TRBD1 or TRBD2 (6 bases each). Germline CDR1 is SGHVS and CDR2 is FQNEAQ. V was pared by 2 bases and J by 3 bases, with 10 bases between. The CDR3 has 14 amino acids. CDR3 region: CASSLRGVEETQYF. CDR3 nucleotides: TGTGCCAGCAGCTTAAGGGGGGTCGAAGAGACCCAGTACTTC.

This clonotype was found many times. CDR3 loop: CASSLTGRTSTDTQYF. In DNA, the CDR3 is TGCGCCAGCAGCTTGACGGGGAGGACTAGCACAGATACGCAGTATTTT. The chain is built from TRBV5-1 and TRBJ2-3; tentatively, D is TRBD2 (6 bases). V was clipped by 1 base and J by 0 bases, with 12 bases between them. The CDR3 length is 16 residues. Per the germline V gene, CDR1 is SGHRS and CDR2 is YFSETQ.

This clonotype was detected many times. The chain joins TRBV7-6 to TRBJ1-2, with no clear D. CDR1 and CDR2 (germline): SGHVS, FNYEAQ. Between the trimmed V and J ends, which lost 0 bases and 7 bases, there was a span of 12 bases. The CDR3 spans 14 residues. CDR3 in DNA: TGTGCCAGCAGCTTAGCTTGGATGAGTTCTGGCTACACCTTC. Protein: CASSLAWMSSGYTF.

This clonotype was detected a few times. This rearrangement joins TRBV7-8 to TRBJ2-1; D may be TRBD1 or TRBD2 (5 bases each). Looked up from germline, CDR1 is SGHVS and CDR2 is FQNEAQ. The CDR3 is made up of 16 amino acids. The V and J ends lost 5 bases and 9 bases respectively, with 23 bases between them. CDR3 protein: CASSQPGPREYAEQFF. The CDR3 nucleotides read TGTGCCAGCAGCCAACCGGGACCGAGAGAGTACGCTGAGCAGTTCTTC.

This clonotype was seen more than once but under ten times. The junction and the germline gene differ at one end; a read error may be behind it. The rearrangement links TRBV11-2 to TRBJ1-5, with D maybe TRBD1 (5 bases). This CDR3 comprises 15 residues. Germline-derived CDR1 and CDR2 are SGHAT and FQNNGV. In nucleotides, the CDR3 is TGTGCCAGCAGCTTAGGTGGGGGATGGTATCAGCCCCAGAATTTT. Protein sequence: CASSLGGGWYQPQNF.

This clonotype was detected many times. V usage is TRBV15 and J usage is TRBJ2-3; 13 bases align to TRBD2. The CDR3 is made up of 17 amino acids. V shed 1 base, J shed 6 bases, and the junction held 7 bases outside the gene matches. Germline V gene lookup returns CDR1 LNHNV and CDR2 YYDKDF (reference sequence). The CDR3 reads CATSRGWTSGGGDTQYF. CDR3 nucleotides: TGTGCCACCAGCAGAGGCTGGACTAGCGGGGGCGGGGATACGCAGTATTTT.

This clonotype was detected many times. The chain uses TRBV20-1 and TRBJ1-1; D possibly corresponds to TRBD1 (5 bases). The CDR3 is made up of 15 amino acids. The germline V gene has CDR1 DFQATT and CDR2 SNEGSKA (reference sequence). V lost 0 bases, J lost 4 bases, and 15 bases lay in between. The CDR3 sequence is CSARDVEGLGTEAFF. The CDR3 DNA sequence: TGCAGTGCTAGAGATGTTGAGGGGCTAGGCACTGAAGCTTTCTTT.

This clonotype was detected only a few times. The V and J genes are TRBV20-1 and TRBJ2-3, with 8 nucleotides matching TRBD2. The length of the CDR3 is 14 residues. Germline CDR1 is DFQATT and CDR2 is SNEGSKA (reference sequence). The junction had 4 bases not matched to a gene; V was cut back by 4 bases and J by 1 base. CDR3 in amino acids: CSAKTSGRTDTQYF. The CDR3 nucleotides are TGCAGTGCTAAAACTAGCGGTCGCACAGATACGCAGTATTTT.

This clonotype was observed many times. The rearrangement links TRBV5-1 to TRBJ2-2, with D tentatively TRBD1 (6 bases). CDR1 and CDR2 (germline): SGHRS, YFSETQ. V was cut by 4 bases and J by 0 bases, with 7 bases left in between. This CDR3 contains 14 residues. The CDR3 is CASSRDTNTGELFF. CDR3 coding DNA: TGCGCCAGCAGCAGGGACACGAACACCGGGGAGCTGTTTTTT.

This clonotype was observed at least ten times. The chain employs TRBV4-1 and TRBJ2-7; 7 bases line up with TRBD2. Trimming at V came to 3 bases and at J to 3 bases, leaving 8 bases not matched to a gene. Per the germline V gene, CDR1 is MGHRA and CDR2 is YSYEKL. The CDR3 is made up of 15 amino acids. CDR3 coding DNA: TGCGCCAGCAGCCAGGGGTACGGGGGGAACTACGAGCAGTACGTC. Its translation: CASSQGYGGNYEQYV.

This clonotype has at least ten counts. This rearrangement joins TRBV7-2 to TRBJ2-1; 9 bases line up with TRBD1. The CDR3 spans 15 residues. Germline CDR1 SGHTA, CDR2 FQGNSA. The junction had 7 bases not matched to a gene; V was cut back by 3 bases and J by 7 bases. For the CDR3, the DNA is TGTGCCAGCAGCTTGGGACAGGGTTCGGGAAATGAGCAGTTCTTC. As protein: CASSLGQGSGNEQFF.

The sample holds many counts of this clonotype. As DNA, the CDR3 is TGCGCCAGCAGCTGGGGACAGGGGTCGGAGACCCAGTACTTC. Its translation: CASSWGQGSETQYF. The V gene is TRBV5-1, the J gene TRBJ2-5, with 10 bases matching TRBD1. Germline values: CDR1 SGHRS, CDR2 YFSETQ. With V trimmed by 3 bases and J by 5 bases, 4 bases remained unmatched. The CDR3 covers 14 residues.

This clonotype has at least ten counts. V usage is TRBV3-1 and J usage is TRBJ2-1; TRBD2 might be the D (6 bases). The CDR3 has 20 residues. Germline CDR1 and CDR2: LGHDT and YNNKEL (reference sequence). V lost 3 bases, J lost 3 bases, and 27 bases lay in between. The CDR3 spells CASSHPGTVLSGGGYNEQFF. The CDR3 DNA reads as TGTGCCAGCAGCCATCCCGGGACGGTCCTTAGCGGAGGAGGCTACAATGAGCAGTTCTTC.

This chain uses TRBV20-1 with TRBJ2-7; 13 bases fit TRBD2. Per germline, CDR1 DFQATT and CDR2 SNEGSKA (reference sequence). The CDR3 is made up of 14 amino acids. V lost 5 bases to trimming and J lost 7 bases; unmatched junction nucleotides: 8. The CDR3 region is CSALPGLAGEEQYF. CDR3 DNA sequence: TGCAGTGCTCTCCCCGGACTAGCGGGGGAAGAGCAGTACTTC.

This clonotype appeared many times. The CDR3 loop reads CSAPLGGSLPYGYTF. The DNA for the CDR3 is TGCAGTGCTCCATTAGGAGGCAGCTTACCCTATGGCTACACCTTC. The gene calls are TRBV20-1 and TRBJ1-2; D is unresolved. The CDR3 spans 15 residues. CDR1 and CDR2 (germline): DFQATT, SNEGSKA (reference sequence). Trimming removed 5 bases at V and 4 bases at J, with 20 bases between.

This clonotype was picked up many times. CDR3 region: CSASGTGEETQYF. The CDR3 DNA sequence: TGCAGTGCTTCGGGGACAGGGGAGGAGACCCAGTACTTC. This sequence joins TRBV20-1 and TRBJ2-5, with 10 positions matching TRBD1. The CDR3 spans 13 residues. Germline assignment: CDR1 DFQATT and CDR2 SNEGSKA (reference sequence). J gave up 5 bases and V 5 bases, and 5 bases lay outside the gene matches.

This clonotype has at least ten counts. V usage is TRBV6-6 and J usage is TRBJ2-5; the D is unclear. The length of the CDR3 is 13 residues. Trimming took 7 bases from V and 4 from J, leaving 13 bases between them. CDR1 is MNHNY and CDR2 is SVGAGI in the germline V gene (reference sequence). The chain's CDR3 is CASNLAGGETQYF. The CDR3 coding sequence is TGTGCCAGCAACTTAGCTGGCGGAGAGACCCAGTACTTC.

This clonotype was counted ten times or more. This rearrangement joins TRBV5-6 to TRBJ1-6; weak D call: TRBD1 (5 bases). The length of the CDR3 is 15 residues. V shed 4 bases and J shed 4 bases, with 12 bases lying between them. Germline V gene sequence: CDR1 SGHDT, CDR2 YYEEEE. The CDR3 here is CASSPGTAYNSPLHF. The CDR3 region has the DNA TGTGCCAGCAGCCCCGGGACGGCTTATAATTCACCCCTCCACTTT.

Comment on this clonotype: Sequence at one end of the junction differs from germline and may be a read error. The genes are TRBV28 and TRBJ1-5; D may be TRBD1 (5 bases). The CDR3 consists of 15 residues. Germline lookup yields CDR1 MDHEN and CDR2 SYDVKM. The CDR3 sequence is CASSLGRYSNQPQNF. CDR3 sequence (DNA): TGTGCCAGCAGTTTGGGACGGTATAGCAATCAGCCCCAGAATTTT.

This clonotype was recorded at least ten times. The rearrangement uses TRBV5-1 and TRBJ2-5; D is undetermined. Trimming removed 0 bases from V and 7 bases from J, with 16 bases in between. The CDR3 contains 15 residues. Per germline, CDR1 SGHRS and CDR2 YFSETQ. Written as DNA, the CDR3 is TGCGCCAGCAGCTTGGAAGCCAGCCCCGGACGGACCCAGTACTTC. Amino acids: CASSLEASPGRTQYF.

This chain uses TRBV7-2 with TRBJ2-3; D unresolved. V gave up 3 bases and J gave up 1 base, with 11 bases separating them. The CDR3 contains 15 residues. Germline V gives CDR1 SGHTA, CDR2 FQGNSA. In DNA form, the CDR3 reads TGTGCCAGCAGCTTTAAACTTGGGGGCACAGATACGCAGTATTTT. The encoded protein is CASSFKLGGTDTQYF.

This clonotype was observed at least ten times. The genes are TRBV25-1 and TRBJ2-3; tentatively, D is TRBD1 (5 bases). The CDR3 sequence is 16 residues long. Germline-derived CDR1 and CDR2 are MGHDK and SYGVNS. V was trimmed by 2 bases and J by 5 bases, leaving 17 bases between them. The chain's CDR3 is CASSEIGSRAGDTQYF. Written as DNA, the CDR3 is TGTGCCAGCAGTGAAATAGGTTCCAGGGCCGGAGATACGCAGTATTTT.

This clonotype came up many times. The chain links TRBV12-3 or TRBV12-4 to TRBJ2-2; 7 bases match TRBD2. V dropped 5 bases and J dropped 5; count of bases not matched to a gene: 5. The CDR3 runs to 14 residues. CDR3 protein: CASSGRGWTGELFF. CDR3 DNA: TGTGCCAGCAGTGGGAGGGGATGGACCGGGGAGCTGTTTTTT.

Many counts were recorded for this clonotype. The chain employs TRBV7-2 and TRBJ2-2, with D perhaps matching TRBD2 (6 bases). The V gene's germline CDR1 is SGHTA and CDR2 FQGNSA. The CDR3 loop spans 14 amino acids. The V end was cut by 5 bases, the J end by 4 bases, with 11 bases between. CDR3 in amino acids: CASSPRRGTGELFF. As DNA, the CDR3 is TGTGCCAGCAGCCCCCGGAGGGGCACCGGGGAGCTGTTTTTT.

The sample holds many counts of this clonotype. This chain uses TRBV11-2 with TRBJ2-3; 7 bases line up with TRBD1. Germline V CDR1 and CDR2: SGHAT, FQNNGV. The CDR3 totals 14 residues. V lost 11 bases, J lost 2 bases, and 10 bases stayed unmatched. The CDR3 DNA reads TGTGCCGTACTGAGGGACAGATCCACAGATACGCAGTATTTT. Its protein product is CAVLRDRSTDTQYF.

This clonotype was seen ten or more times. The rearrangement links TRBV27 to TRBJ2-7; 12 positions match TRBD1. V shed 2 bases and J 7 bases; nucleotides not matched to a gene: 6. The CDR3 length is 15 residues. The germline gives CDR1 MNHEY, CDR2 SMNVEV (reference sequence). CDR3 sequence (DNA): TGTGCCAGCAGTTTACTGGGACAGGGGGCTTTGGAGCAGTACTTC. It is translated as CASSLLGQGALEQYF.

This clonotype has ten or more counts. The J gene is TRBJ2-5, the V gene TRBV12-3 or TRBV12-4; unclear D gene. This CDR3 contains 11 residues. V was cut by 5 bases and J by 5 bases, with 6 bases left in between. The CDR3 loop is CASSPKETQYF. The CDR3 coding sequence is TGTGCCAGCAGTCCGAAGGAGACCCAGTACTTC.